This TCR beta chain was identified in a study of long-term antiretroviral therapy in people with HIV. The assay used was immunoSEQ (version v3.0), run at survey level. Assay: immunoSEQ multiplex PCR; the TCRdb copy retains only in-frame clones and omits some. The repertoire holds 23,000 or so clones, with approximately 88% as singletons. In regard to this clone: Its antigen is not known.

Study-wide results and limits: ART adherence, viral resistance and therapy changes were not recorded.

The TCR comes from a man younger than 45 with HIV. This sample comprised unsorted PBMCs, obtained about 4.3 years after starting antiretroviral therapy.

The DNA for the CDR3 is TGTGCCAGTAGAGGACAGGGGAGGTCGCGGAACACTGAAGCTTTCTTT. The encoded protein is CASRGQGRSRNTEAFF. This chain uses TRBV19 with TRBJ1-1; 9 bases line up with TRBD1. The V gene's germline CDR1 is LNHDA and CDR2 SQIVND (reference sequence). J lost 1 base, V lost 6 bases, and 9 bases had no gene match. The length of the CDR3 is 16 residues.